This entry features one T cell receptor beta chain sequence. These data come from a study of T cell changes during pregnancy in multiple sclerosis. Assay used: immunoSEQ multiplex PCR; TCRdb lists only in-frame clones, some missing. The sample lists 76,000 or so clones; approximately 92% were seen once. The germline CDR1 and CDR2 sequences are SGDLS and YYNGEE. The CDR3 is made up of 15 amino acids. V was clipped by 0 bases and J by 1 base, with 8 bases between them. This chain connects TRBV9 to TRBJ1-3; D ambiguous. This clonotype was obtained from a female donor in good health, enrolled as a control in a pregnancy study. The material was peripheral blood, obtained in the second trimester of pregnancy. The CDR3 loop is CASSVESGSGNTIYF. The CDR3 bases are TGTGCCAGCAGCGTAGAGAGCGGGTCTGGAAACACCATATATTTT.